Included here is one T cell receptor beta chain sequence, with context. This specimen comes from a study of T cell changes during pregnancy in multiple sclerosis. The CDR3 runs 14 residues. Deletions cut 4 bases from V and 7 bases from J, with 14 bases between. The germline V gene encodes CDR1 SGHTA and CDR2 FQGNSA. Assay: immunoSEQ multiplex PCR; the TCRdb copy retains only in-frame clones and omits some. The data show under 65,000 clones, 75% to 95% seen once. The source material was peripheral blood, sampled after pregnancy. The TCR comes from a female donor in good health, enrolled as a control in a pregnancy study. This chain joins TRBV7-2 and TRBJ1-5; D may be TRBD1 (6 bases). CDR3 sequence: CASSYTGFEQPQHF. The CDR3 DNA sequence: TGTGCCAGCAGCTACACAGGGTTTGAGCAGCCCCAGCATTTT. Combining the CDR3 with reference TRBV7-2 and TRBJ1-5 gives the whole variable domain GAGVSQSPSNKVTEKGKDVELRCDPISGHTALYWYRQSLGQGLEFLIYFQGNSAPDKSGLPSDRFSAERTGGSVSTLTIQRTQQEDSAVYLCASSYTGFEQPQHFGDGTRLSIL.